These T cell receptor beta chains were read from a single sample in a study of blood T cell repertoires in COVID-19. The repertoire was sequenced with immunoSEQ multiplex PCR; TCRdb's copy has only in-frame clones and lacks some. The sample consists of 200,000 to 250,000 clones, around 86% of them appearing once. The sequenced sample was peripheral blood. Receptor source: a woman aged 25-40 years who had recovered from COVID-19. Each CDR3 is given with its conserved first and last residue. Only part of the rows carry a size: once, few, many, or a class if the clone is expanded.

>TRBV3-1/TRBV3-2|TRBJ2-5|-
CASSQVDAGGRIRTQYF
>TRBV28|TRBJ1-2|-
CASSLSPGTGNYGYTF
>TRBV11-2|TRBJ2-3|-
CASSFVQSTDTQYF
>TRBV29-1|TRBJ1-6|-
CSYRDRANSPLHF
>TRBV11-2|TRBJ1-6|-
CASSSGTGWFGSPLHF
>TRBV5-4|TRBJ1-2|-
CASSLGDTEFIYGYTF
>TRBV19|TRBJ1-6|once
CASTSRQGSSGNSPLHF
>TRBV2|TRBJ2-1|-
CASSYPRDYNEQFF
>TRBV3-1/TRBV3-2|TRBJ1-1|-
CASSQQQGTEAFF
>TRBV6-5|TRBJ2-6|-
CASSYSRGSGANVLTF
>TRBV5-1|TRBJ2-3|-
CASSSGLAVRGTDTQYF
>TRBV7-9|TRBJ1-3|-
CASSPSWTGGTGNTIYF
>TRBV3-1/TRBV3-2|TRBJ2-1|-
CASSQELARIDEQFF
>TRBV7-3|TRBJ2-1|-
CASSGQGARNEQFF
>TRBV16|TRBJ2-7|-
CASSQPLSGTGEQYF
>TRBV5-1|TRBJ1-3|-
CASSTDRGGNTIYF
>TRBV12-3/TRBV12-4|TRBJ1-2|once
CASSWTVRAGYTF
>TRBV7-6|TRBJ2-3|-
CASSKKLAGKLTDTQYF
>TRBV25-1|TRBJ2-7|-
CASSELGVRTGESYEQYF
>TRBV7-2|TRBJ2-1|few
CASSRDRVMNEQFF
>TRBV4-1|TRBJ1-6|-
CASSQEGTGRYSPLHF
>TRBV15|TRBJ1-2|-
CATSRDFGRVYGYTF
>TRBV19|TRBJ2-5|-
CASSMGLAGETQYF
>TRBV19|TRBJ1-2|-
CASSIQGPYGYTF